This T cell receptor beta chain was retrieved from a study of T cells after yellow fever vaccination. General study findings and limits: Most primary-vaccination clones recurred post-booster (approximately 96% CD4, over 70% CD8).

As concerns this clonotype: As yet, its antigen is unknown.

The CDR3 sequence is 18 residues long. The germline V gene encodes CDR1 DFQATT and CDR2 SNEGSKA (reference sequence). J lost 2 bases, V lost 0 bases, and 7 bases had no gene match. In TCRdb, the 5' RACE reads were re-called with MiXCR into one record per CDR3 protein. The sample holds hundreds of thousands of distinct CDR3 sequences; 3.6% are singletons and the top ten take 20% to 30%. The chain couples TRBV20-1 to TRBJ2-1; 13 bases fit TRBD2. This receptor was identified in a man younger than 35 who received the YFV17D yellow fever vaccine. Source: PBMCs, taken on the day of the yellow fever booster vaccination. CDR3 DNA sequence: TGCAGTGCTAGAGAGCCGACTAGCGGGGGGAGCACCTACAATGAGCAGTTCTTC. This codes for CSAREPTSGGSTYNEQFF.